These 10 T cell receptor beta chains were sequenced from one sample in a study of blood T cell repertoires in COVID-19. Profiling relied on immunoSEQ multiplex PCR, and the TCRdb table lists in-frame clones only, not all of them. The profile shows nearly 90,000 clones, roughly 91% of them singletons. Sequencing used peripheral blood. The receptor set was obtained from a man aged 18 to 30 with COVID-19, enrolled during active disease.

The chain uses TRBV7-9 and TRBJ1-2; D is ambiguous. This CDR3 region has 14 residues. Germline-derived CDR1 and CDR2 are SEHNR and FQNEAQ (reference sequence). V dropped 5 bases and J dropped 5 bases, with 15 bases sitting between them. In DNA form, the CDR3 reads TGTGCCAGCAGCCCTGTAGGCAGAGGATATGGCTACACCTTC. Translating gives CASSPVGRGYGYTF.

The chain couples TRBV27 to TRBJ1-3; 9 bases match TRBD1. Germline trimming cut 6 bases from V and 2 bases from J; bases unmatched to any gene: 5. Germline loops: CDR1 MNHEY, CDR2 SMNVEV (reference sequence). The length of the CDR3 is 15 residues. CDR3 residues: CASSPRDRAGNTIYF. The DNA of the CDR3 is TGTGCCAGCAGCCCTCGGGACAGGGCTGGAAACACCATATATTTT.

The genes are TRBV4-1 and TRBJ2-2, with 11 bases identical to TRBD1. After removal of 0 bases from V and 2 bases from J, the junction contained 2 bases not matched to a gene. The CDR3 length is 17 residues. Looked up from germline, CDR1 is MGHRA and CDR2 is YSYEKL. CDR3 loop: CASSQDGQGANTGELFF. The CDR3 nucleotides are TGCGCCAGCAGCCAAGATGGACAGGGGGCCAACACCGGGGAGCTGTTTTTT.

The chain recombines TRBV6-5 with TRBJ2-6; TRBD1 might be the D (6 bases). V was trimmed by 7 bases and J by 0 bases, leaving 10 bases between them. Germline CDR1 is MNHEY and CDR2 is SVGAGI. The CDR3 totals 15 residues. The CDR3 nucleotides are TGTGCCAGCACCCGGACAGTCTCTGGGGCCAACGTCCTGACTTTC. This translates into CASTRTVSGANVLTF.

The chain has TRBV4-1 and TRBJ2-3, with D perhaps TRBD2 (6 bases). CDR1 and CDR2 from the germline V gene are MGHRA and YSYEKL. The CDR3 is 14 amino acids. The V end lost 1 base, the J end lost 4 bases, and 9 bases lay between the germline ends. The CDR3 DNA reads TGCGCCAGCAGCCAAGTACTAGCCGCAGATACGCAGTATTTT. Its protein product is CASSQVLAADTQYF.

For the CDR3, the DNA is TGTGCCAGCAGGGGACAGGGGGTTGTCGAGCAGTACTTC. Translating gives CASRGQGVVEQYF. The rearrangement uses TRBV6-5 and TRBJ2-7; 11 nucleotides match TRBD1. V dropped 6 bases and J dropped 6; count of bases not matched to a gene: 4. This CDR3 spans 13 amino acids. The germline V gene encodes CDR1 MNHEY and CDR2 SVGAGI.

The CDR3 nucleotides read TGCAGCGTTGAAGAAGGGACAGGGCGGACAGATACGCAGTATTTT. It codes for CSVEEGTGRTDTQYF. This sequence joins TRBV29-1 and TRBJ2-3; 9 bases agree with TRBD1. The CDR3 totals 15 residues. With 0 bases clipped from V and 3 bases from J, the junction kept 4 bases outside the gene matches. The germline gives CDR1 SQVTM, CDR2 ANQGSEA.

This chain uses TRBV10-1 with TRBJ2-7; 8 bases fit TRBD1. With V trimmed by 4 bases and J by 2 bases, 4 bases remained unmatched. Germline assignment: CDR1 WNHNN and CDR2 SYGVQD (reference sequence). This CDR3 spans 14 amino acids. Written as DNA, the CDR3 is TGCGCCAGCAGTGGAACGACAGGGGCCTACGAGCAGTACTTC. Translated, it gives CASSGTTGAYEQYF.

This chain connects TRBV7-2 to TRBJ1-2; D might be TRBD1 (5 bases). This CDR3 has 15 amino acids. Germline values: CDR1 SGHTA, CDR2 FQGNSA. Trimming stripped 5 bases from V and 3 bases from J, with 16 bases between. The CDR3 here is CASSPTSGGDYGYTF. In DNA, the CDR3 is TGTGCCAGCAGCCCTACCTCCGGGGGTGACTATGGCTACACCTTC.

The chain is built from TRBV6-2 or TRBV6-3 and TRBJ1-5; D is ambiguous. Germline CDR1 is MNHEY and CDR2 is SVGEGT. The CDR3 sequence is 14 residues long. Trimming pared 5 bases from V and 0 bases from J, leaving 8 bases between. CDR3 sequence reads: CASSPTFSNQPQHF. In DNA, the CDR3 is TGTGCCAGCAGTCCCACATTTAGCAATCAGCCCCAGCATTTT.